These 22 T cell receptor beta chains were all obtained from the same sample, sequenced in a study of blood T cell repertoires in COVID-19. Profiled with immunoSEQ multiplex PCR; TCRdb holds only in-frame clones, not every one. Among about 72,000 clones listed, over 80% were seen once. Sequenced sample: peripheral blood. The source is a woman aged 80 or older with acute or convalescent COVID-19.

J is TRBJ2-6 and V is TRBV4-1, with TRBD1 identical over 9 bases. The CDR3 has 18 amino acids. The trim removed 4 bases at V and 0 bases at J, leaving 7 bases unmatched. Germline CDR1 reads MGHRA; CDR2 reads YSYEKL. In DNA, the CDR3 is TGCGCCAGCAGCCTTGAGGGACAGGGCGGCTCTGGGGCCAACGTCCTGACTTTC. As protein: CASSLEGQGGSGANVLTF.

The CDR3 nucleotides read TGTGCCAGCAGTGATGGACAGGGGATCTACGAGCAGTACTTC. It translates to CASSDGQGIYEQYF. V usage is TRBV6-1 and J usage is TRBJ2-7; 9 nucleotides agree with TRBD1. V was pared by 3 bases and J by 3 bases, with 3 bases of the junction left unmatched. Germline V CDR1 and CDR2: MNHNS, SASEGT. This CDR3 is 14 amino acids long.

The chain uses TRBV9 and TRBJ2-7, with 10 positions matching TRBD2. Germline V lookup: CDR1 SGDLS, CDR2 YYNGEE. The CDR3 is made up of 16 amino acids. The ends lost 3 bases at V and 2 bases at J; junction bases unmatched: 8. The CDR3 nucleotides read TGTGCCAGCAGCGGAGAGGGACTAGCGAGTACCTACGAGCAGTACTTC. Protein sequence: CASSGEGLASTYEQYF.

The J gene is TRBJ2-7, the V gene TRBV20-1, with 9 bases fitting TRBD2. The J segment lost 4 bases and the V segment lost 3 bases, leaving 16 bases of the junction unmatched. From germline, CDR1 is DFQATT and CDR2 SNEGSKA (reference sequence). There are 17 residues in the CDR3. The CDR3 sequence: CSASSSVWREGHYEQYF. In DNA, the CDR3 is TGCAGTGCTAGTTCTTCGGTGTGGCGGGAGGGTCATTACGAGCAGTACTTC.

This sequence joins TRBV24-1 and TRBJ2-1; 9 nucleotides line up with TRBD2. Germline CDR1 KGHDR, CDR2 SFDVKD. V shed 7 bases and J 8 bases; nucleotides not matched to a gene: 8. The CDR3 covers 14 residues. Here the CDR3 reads CATRNSGRSDEQFF. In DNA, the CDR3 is TGTGCCACCAGAAATAGCGGGAGAAGCGATGAGCAGTTCTTC.

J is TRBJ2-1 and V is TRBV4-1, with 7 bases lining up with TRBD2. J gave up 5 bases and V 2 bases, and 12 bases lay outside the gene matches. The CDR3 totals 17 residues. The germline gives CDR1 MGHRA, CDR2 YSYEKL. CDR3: CASSQIGGAGLNNEQFF. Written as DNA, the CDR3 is TGCGCCAGCAGCCAAATCGGGGGAGCGGGATTAAACAATGAGCAGTTCTTC.

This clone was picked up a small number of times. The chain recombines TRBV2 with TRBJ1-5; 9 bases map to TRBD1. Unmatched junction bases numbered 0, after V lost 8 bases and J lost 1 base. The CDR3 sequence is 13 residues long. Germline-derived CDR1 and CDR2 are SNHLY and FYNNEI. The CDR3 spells CASGQGSNQPQHF. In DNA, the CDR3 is TGTGCCAGCGGACAGGGGAGCAATCAGCCCCAGCATTTT.

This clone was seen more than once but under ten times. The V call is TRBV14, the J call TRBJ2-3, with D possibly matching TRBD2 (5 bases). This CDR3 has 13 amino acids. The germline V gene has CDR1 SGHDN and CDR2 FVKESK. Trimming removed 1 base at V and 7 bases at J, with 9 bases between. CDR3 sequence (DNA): TGTGCCAGCAGCCAAGTCACTAGACATACGCAGTATTTT. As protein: CASSQVTRHTQYF.

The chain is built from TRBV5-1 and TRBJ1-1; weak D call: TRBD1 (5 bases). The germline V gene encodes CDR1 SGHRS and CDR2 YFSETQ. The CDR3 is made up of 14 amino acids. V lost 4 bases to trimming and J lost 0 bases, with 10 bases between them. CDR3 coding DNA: TGCGCCAGCAGCCCGGGGGGGGTGAACACTGAAGCTTTCTTT. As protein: CASSPGGVNTEAFF.

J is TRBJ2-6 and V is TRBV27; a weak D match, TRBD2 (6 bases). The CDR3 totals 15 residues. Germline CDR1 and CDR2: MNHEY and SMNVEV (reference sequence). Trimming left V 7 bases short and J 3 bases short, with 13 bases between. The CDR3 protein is CASTGAGIGANVLTF. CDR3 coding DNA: TGTGCCAGCACGGGAGCAGGGATTGGGGCCAACGTCCTGACTTTC.

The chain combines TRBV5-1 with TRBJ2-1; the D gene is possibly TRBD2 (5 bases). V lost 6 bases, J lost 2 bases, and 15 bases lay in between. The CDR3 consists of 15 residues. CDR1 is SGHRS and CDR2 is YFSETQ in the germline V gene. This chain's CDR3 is CASKGREKTYNEQFF. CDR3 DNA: TGCGCCAGCAAAGGCCGGGAAAAGACCTACAATGAGCAGTTCTTC.

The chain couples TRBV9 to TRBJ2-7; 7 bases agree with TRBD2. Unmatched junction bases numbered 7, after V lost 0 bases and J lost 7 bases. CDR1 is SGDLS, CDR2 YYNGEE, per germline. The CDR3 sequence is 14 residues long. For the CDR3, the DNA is TGTGCCAGCAGCGTAGCGGGGGGTTTAGGGGAGCAGTACTTC. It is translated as CASSVAGGLGEQYF.

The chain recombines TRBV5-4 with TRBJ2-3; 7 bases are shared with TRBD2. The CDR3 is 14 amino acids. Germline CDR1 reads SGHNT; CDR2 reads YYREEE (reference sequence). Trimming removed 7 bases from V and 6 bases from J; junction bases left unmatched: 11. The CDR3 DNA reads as TGTGCCAGCTCGTCGAGCGGGGTCTGGGATACGCAGTATTTT. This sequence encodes CASSSSGVWDTQYF.

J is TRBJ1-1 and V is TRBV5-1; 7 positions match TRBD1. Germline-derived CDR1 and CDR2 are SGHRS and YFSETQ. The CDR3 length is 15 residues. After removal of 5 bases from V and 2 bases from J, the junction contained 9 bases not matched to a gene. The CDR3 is CASRSPGTDNTEAFF. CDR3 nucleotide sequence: TGCGCCAGCAGGAGTCCCGGGACAGATAACACTGAAGCTTTCTTT.

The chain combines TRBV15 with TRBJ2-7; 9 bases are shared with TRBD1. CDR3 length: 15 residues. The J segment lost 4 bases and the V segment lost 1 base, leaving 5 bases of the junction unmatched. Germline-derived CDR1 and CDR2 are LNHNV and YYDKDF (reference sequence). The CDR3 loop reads CATSRGDRAGYEQYF. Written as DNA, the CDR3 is TGTGCCACCAGCAGAGGGGACAGGGCGGGTTACGAGCAGTACTTC.

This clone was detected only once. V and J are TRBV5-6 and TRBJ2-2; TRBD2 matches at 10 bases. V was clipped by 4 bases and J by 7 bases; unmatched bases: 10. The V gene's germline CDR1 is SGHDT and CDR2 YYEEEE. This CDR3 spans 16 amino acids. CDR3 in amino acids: CASSRTSGTTGGELFF. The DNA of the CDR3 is TGTGCCAGCAGCCGGACTAGCGGAACCACGGGCGGGGAGCTGTTTTTT.

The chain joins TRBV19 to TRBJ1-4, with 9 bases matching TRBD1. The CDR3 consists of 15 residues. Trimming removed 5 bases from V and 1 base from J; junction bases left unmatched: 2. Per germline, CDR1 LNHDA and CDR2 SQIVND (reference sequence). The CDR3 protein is CASSEDRGTNEKLFF. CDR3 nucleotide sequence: TGTGCCAGTAGTGAGGACAGGGGAACTAATGAAAAACTGTTTTTT.

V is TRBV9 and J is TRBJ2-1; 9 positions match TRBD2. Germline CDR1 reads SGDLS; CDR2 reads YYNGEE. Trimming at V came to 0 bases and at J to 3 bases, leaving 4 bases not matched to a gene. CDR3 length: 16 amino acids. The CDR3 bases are TGTGCCAGCAGCGTAGCACTAGCGGGTCACTACAATGAGCAGTTCTTC. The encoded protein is CASSVALAGHYNEQFF.

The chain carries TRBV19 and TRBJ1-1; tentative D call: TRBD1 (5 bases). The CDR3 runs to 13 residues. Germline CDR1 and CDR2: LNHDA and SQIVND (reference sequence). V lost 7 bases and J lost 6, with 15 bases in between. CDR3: CASTLRGRAEAFF. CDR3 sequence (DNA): TGTGCCAGTACCCTAAGGGGTAGGGCTGAAGCTTTCTTT.

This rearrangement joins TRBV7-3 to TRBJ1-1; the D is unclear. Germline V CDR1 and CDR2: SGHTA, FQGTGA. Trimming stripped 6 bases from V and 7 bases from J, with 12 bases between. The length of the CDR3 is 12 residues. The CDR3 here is CASRDKGGEAFF. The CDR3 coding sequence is TGTGCCAGCAGGGATAAAGGAGGTGAAGCTTTCTTT.

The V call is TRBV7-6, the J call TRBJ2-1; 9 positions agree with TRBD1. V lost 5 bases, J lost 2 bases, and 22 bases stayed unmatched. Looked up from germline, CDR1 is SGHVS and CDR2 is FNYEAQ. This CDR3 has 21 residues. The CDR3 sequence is CASSPGDPGQGRMRPYNEQFF. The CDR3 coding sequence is TGTGCCAGCAGCCCAGGCGACCCGGGACAGGGCCGAATGCGACCCTACAATGAGCAGTTCTTC.

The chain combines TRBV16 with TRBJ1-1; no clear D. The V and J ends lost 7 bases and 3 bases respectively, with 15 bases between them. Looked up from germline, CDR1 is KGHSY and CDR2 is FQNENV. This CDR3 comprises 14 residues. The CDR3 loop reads CASILSSGDTEAFF. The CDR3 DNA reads TGTGCCAGCATTCTAAGCTCCGGGGACACTGAAGCTTTCTTT.